The entry below gives a single T cell receptor beta chain sequence along with its context. This may be a read error: a much more frequent sequence differs by one nucleotide. Semi-nested PCR with Nested Universal Primer A followed constant-region reverse priming of full-length variable regions. TCRdb ran MiXCR on the 5' RACE reads and lists one entry per CDR3 protein. The sample holds some 8,700 distinct CDR3 sequences; 16% are singletons and the top ten take roughly 3.6%. Germline V lookup: CDR1 MDHEN, CDR2 SYDVKM. The CDR3 loop spans 13 amino acids. The sequence came from a female donor with breast cancer. Sequences were obtained from memory CD4+ T cells sorted from blood. As for subset: memory CD4+ T cells, CD4+CD45RO+CD25-. V gene TRBV28 combines with J gene TRBJ1-2; maybe TRBD1 (5 bases). Here the CDR3 DNA reads TGTGCCAGCAGATCCGGGGCCCAACCCGGCTGCACCTTC. This encodes CASRSGAQPGCTF.